A single sample is the source of the 29 T cell receptor beta chains below, sequenced in a study of vaccination effects on CD4 cells after COVID-19. A 10-day culture period preceded the isolation of CD4+ T cells. Sequencing was performed with immunoSEQ multiplex PCR; in TCRdb, only in-frame clones are kept and a portion is missing. The sample yields around 26,000 clones, over 65% seen once. These receptors' antigens are unknown. Sequenced material: CD4+ T cells from PBMCs cultured without peptide, taken before COVID-19 vaccination. These TCRs come from a human donor who received a COVID-19 vaccine.

This clone was detected only a few times. The J gene is TRBJ1-4, the V gene TRBV25-1, with a weak D call TRBD1 (6 bases). The length of the CDR3 is 16 residues. The V end lost 3 bases, the J end lost 11 bases, and 22 bases lay between the germline ends. Germline V gene data show CDR1 as MGHDK and CDR2 as SYGVNS. The CDR3 nucleotides read TGTGCCAGCAGTGATTTGGGTGGAGCAATTCAGGGGAAACTGTTTTTT. Its protein product is CASSDLGGAIQGKLFF.

This clone appeared a few times. The rearrangement joins TRBV12-5 to TRBJ1-5; D not certain. The germline V and J ends were trimmed by 6 bases and 0 bases, with 6 bases remaining between them. CDR3 length: 13 amino acids. The germline CDR1 and CDR2 sequences are LGHNT and FRNRAP. CDR3 DNA sequence: TGTGCTAGTGGGATATATAGCAATCAGCCCCAGCATTTT. This sequence encodes CASGIYSNQPQHF.

The CDR3 spells CASTQVGTGRWGYTF. DNA for the CDR3: TGTGCCAGCACCCAGGTGGGGACAGGCAGATGGGGCTACACCTTC. V gene TRBV6-5 combines with J gene TRBJ1-2, with 8 bases fitting TRBD1. CDR1 is MNHEY and CDR2 is SVGAGI in the germline V gene. There are 15 residues in the CDR3. The J segment lost 8 bases and the V segment lost 7 bases, leaving 15 bases of the junction unmatched.

The chain employs TRBV19 and TRBJ2-2, with 10 bases that match TRBD2. CDR1 LNHDA and CDR2 SQIVND come from the germline V gene (reference sequence). This CDR3 comprises 14 residues. The trim removed 3 bases at V and 7 bases at J, leaving 2 bases unmatched. The DNA for the CDR3 is TGTGCCAGTAGTATGGCTAGCGGGAGCGGGGAGCTGTTTTTT. This translates into CASSMASGSGELFF.

V usage is TRBV10-3 and J usage is TRBJ1-3, with 7 bases identical to TRBD1. This CDR3 region has 14 residues. Looked up from germline, CDR1 is ENHRY and CDR2 is SYGVKD. V was clipped by 10 bases and J by 1 base; unmatched bases: 7. CDR3 bases: TGTGCCACCAGGGGGACGGGATCTGGAAACACCATATATTTT. This codes for CATRGTGSGNTIYF.

This clone has more than one count but fewer than ten. This rearrangement joins TRBV4-3 to TRBJ2-2, with D perhaps matching TRBD2 (6 bases). Germline values: CDR1 LGHNA, CDR2 YSLEER. The germline V and J ends were trimmed by 0 bases and 1 base, with 9 bases remaining between them. The CDR3 is 16 amino acids. CDR3 region: CASSQDRRGNTGELFF. CDR3 DNA: TGCGCCAGCAGCCAAGATCGGCGGGGGAACACCGGGGAGCTGTTTTTT.

The CDR3 nucleotides read TGTGCCAGCAGCTTTGGGCTGGAGACAGATACGCAGTATTTT. It codes for CASSFGLETDTQYF. The V call is TRBV5-4, the J call TRBJ2-3; D gene ambiguous. Germline CDR1 is SGHNT and CDR2 is YYREEE (reference sequence). The CDR3 is 14 residues long. V gave up 2 bases and J gave up 3 bases, with 10 bases separating them. Complete variable domain (other parts from reference TRBV5-4 and TRBJ2-3): ETGVTQSPTHLIKTRGQQVTLRCSSQSGHNTVSWYQQALGQGPQFIFQYYREEENGRGNFPPRFSGLQFPNYSSELNVNALELDDSALYLCASSFGLETDTQYFGPGTRLTVL.

The rearrangement uses TRBV7-9 and TRBJ1-2; 8 nucleotides align to TRBD1. J lost 5 bases, V lost 5 bases, and 7 bases had no gene match. The CDR3 covers 14 residues. Germline V gives CDR1 SEHNR, CDR2 FQNEAQ (reference sequence). The CDR3 nucleotides are TGTGCCAGCAGCGGTCAGACAGGGGATTATGGCTACACCTTC. Protein product: CASSGQTGDYGYTF.

This chain links TRBV3-1 (or the pseudogene TRBV3-2) with TRBJ1-2; D possibly corresponds to TRBD1 (6 bases). In germline, CDR1 is LGHDT, CDR2 YNNKEL (reference sequence). The CDR3 length is 16 residues. The V and J ends lost 4 bases and 4 bases respectively, with 19 bases between them. This chain's CDR3 is CASSRGRDKSSYGYTF. The CDR3 DNA is TGTGCCAGCAGCCGAGGGAGGGACAAGTCGAGCTATGGCTACACCTTC.

V usage is TRBV6-5 and J usage is TRBJ2-1, with D hard to call. The CDR3 totals 13 residues. Germline CDR1 is MNHEY and CDR2 is SVGAGI. V was pared by 2 bases and J by 5 bases, with 7 bases between. The chain's CDR3 is CASSYPPDNEQFF. The CDR3 DNA reads as TGTGCCAGCAGTTACCCCCCGGACAATGAGCAGTTCTTC.

The rearrangement links TRBV5-6 to TRBJ2-1; 8 positions agree with TRBD2. Trimming removed 2 bases from V and 1 base from J; junction bases left unmatched: 5. This CDR3 region has 16 residues. Germline loops: CDR1 SGHDT, CDR2 YYEEEE. The DNA of the CDR3 is TGTGCCAGCAGCTTACCGAAGCGGGAGTCCTACAATGAGCAGTTCTTC. It specifies CASSLPKRESYNEQFF.

This rearrangement joins TRBV30 to TRBJ2-5; unclear D gene. Per the germline V gene, CDR1 is GTSNPN and CDR2 is SVGIG (reference sequence). The CDR3 has 11 amino acids. Trimming left V 2 bases short and J 7 bases short, with 8 bases between. This CDR3 reads CAWSPSGTQYF. The CDR3 coding sequence is TGTGCCTGGAGTCCCTCTGGGACCCAGTACTTC.

The rearrangement joins TRBV4-2 to TRBJ2-5, with 13 bases fitting TRBD2. This CDR3 comprises 17 residues. Trimming cost V 0 bases and J 2 bases; bases outside gene matches: 3. CDR1 is LGHNA, CDR2 YNFKEQ, per germline. The CDR3 sequence: CASSQEWTSGGQETQYF. The CDR3 DNA sequence: TGTGCCAGCAGCCAAGAATGGACTAGCGGGGGTCAAGAGACCCAGTACTTC.

The J gene is TRBJ2-3, the V gene TRBV5-1; 8 nucleotides align to TRBD2. Trimming removed 0 bases from V and 14 bases from J; junction bases left unmatched: 8. The germline V gene has CDR1 SGHRS and CDR2 YFSETQ. There are 13 residues in the CDR3. CDR3 bases: TGCGCCAGCAGCTTGGATCCCAGCGGGGGTCCGTATTTT. Its translation: CASSLDPSGGPYF. The full variable domain, with the rest looked up from reference TRBV5-1 and TRBJ2-3, is KAGVTQTPRYLIKTRGQQVTLSCSPISGHRSVSWYQQTPGQGLQFLFEYFSETQRNKGNFPGRFSGRQFSNSRSEMNVSTLELGDSALYLCASSLDPSGGPYFGPGTRLTVL.

J is TRBJ2-7 and V is TRBV7-2; TRBD1 matches 9 bases. CDR3 size: 14 residues. CDR1 and CDR2 (germline): SGHTA, FQGNSA. With V trimmed by 5 bases and J by 3 bases, 5 bases remained unmatched. CDR3 in DNA: TGTGCCAGCAGCCCGGACAGGGGAGGCTACGAGCAGTACTTC. Its protein is CASSPDRGGYEQYF.

V and J are TRBV25-1 and TRBJ2-1; weak D call: TRBD1 (5 bases). This CDR3 contains 12 residues. Trimming took off 6 bases at V and 9 bases at J, with 12 bases between the two ends. Germline values: CDR1 MGHDK, CDR2 SYGVNS. This chain's CDR3 is CASRQVGGEQFF. The CDR3 coding sequence is TGTGCCAGCAGACAGGTCGGCGGTGAGCAGTTCTTC. The full variable domain, with the rest looked up from reference TRBV25-1 and TRBJ2-1, is EADIYQTPRYLVIGTGKKITLECSQTMGHDKMYWYQQDPGMELHLIHYSYGVNSTEKGDLSSESTVSRIRTEHFPLTLESARPSHTSQYLCASRQVGGEQFFGPGTRLTVL.

The gene calls are TRBV7-2 and TRBJ2-5, with D perhaps TRBD1 or TRBD2 (5 bases each). The V gene lost 1 base and the J gene lost 5 bases, with 14 bases spanning the gap. This CDR3 spans 15 amino acids. CDR1 is SGHTA, CDR2 FQGNSA, per germline. In DNA form, the CDR3 reads TGTGCCAGCAGCTTAGTCGGGGCGCGAGGGGAGACCCAGTACTTC. Protein product: CASSLVGARGETQYF. Full variable domain (outside the CDR3, taken from reference TRBV7-2 and TRBJ2-5): GAGVSQSPSNKVTEKGKDVELRCDPISGHTALYWYRQSLGQGLEFLIYFQGNSAPDKSGLPSDRFSAERTGGSVSTLTIQRTQQEDSAVYLCASSLVGARGETQYFGPGTRLLVL.

The chain is built from TRBV3-1 (or the pseudogene TRBV3-2) and TRBJ1-2; no reliable D call. The V gene lost 1 base and the J gene lost 5 bases, with 14 bases spanning the gap. Looked up from germline, CDR1 is LGHDT and CDR2 is YNNKEL (reference sequence). The CDR3 contains 15 residues. CDR3 bases: TGTGCCAGCAGCCAAGGAAGGGCCCATCCATATGGCTACACCTTC. Protein: CASSQGRAHPYGYTF.

The chain combines TRBV5-6 with TRBJ1-2; the match to TRBD1 covers 8 bases. V lost 0 bases, J lost 6 bases, and 1 base stayed unmatched. CDR3 length: 13 amino acids. CDR1 is SGHDT, CDR2 YYEEEE, per germline. The CDR3 loop reads CASSLVQGDGYTF. As DNA, the CDR3 is TGTGCCAGCAGCTTGGTACAGGGGGATGGCTACACCTTC.

In DNA form, the CDR3 reads TGTGCCAGCATACTAGCGGGGGGCCTCGAGCAGTACTTC. Translation gives CASILAGGLEQYF. This chain joins TRBV2 and TRBJ2-7, with 12 positions matching TRBD2. CDR1 is SNHLY, CDR2 FYNNEI, per germline. Unmatched junction bases numbered 4, after V lost 7 bases and J lost 6 bases. This CDR3 contains 13 residues.

The chain couples TRBV30 to TRBJ1-3, with D maybe TRBD1 (5 bases). The length of the CDR3 is 15 residues. V lost 3 bases and J lost 2, with 14 bases in between. The germline V gene has CDR1 GTSNPN and CDR2 SVGIG (reference sequence). In DNA form, the CDR3 reads TGTGCCTGGAGAAAAAAGGGACTGGCTGGAAACACCATATATTTT. Translation gives CAWRKKGLAGNTIYF.

CDR3 DNA sequence: TGTGCCATCAGGGCTAGCGGACGCACAGATACGCAGTATTTT. Its translation is CAIRASGRTDTQYF. The J gene is TRBJ2-3, the V gene TRBV10-3; 7 positions agree with TRBD2. The J segment lost 1 base and the V segment lost 6 bases, leaving 4 bases of the junction unmatched. Germline CDR1 is ENHRY and CDR2 is SYGVKD. The CDR3 length is 14 residues.

The chain couples TRBV6-5 to TRBJ2-1; 16 bases line up with TRBD2. V lost 6 bases to trimming and J lost 15 bases; unmatched junction nucleotides: 5. Per germline, CDR1 MNHEY and CDR2 SVGAGI. The CDR3 extends over 13 amino acids. CDR3 in amino acids: CASRGLAGGRGFF. CDR3 bases: TGTGCCAGCAGGGGACTAGCGGGAGGGCGTGGGTTCTTC.

This rearrangement joins TRBV27 to TRBJ1-5, with D tentatively TRBD1 (6 bases). Between the trimmed V and J ends, which lost 2 bases and 2 bases, there was a span of 13 bases. Germline V gives CDR1 MNHEY, CDR2 SMNVEV (reference sequence). This CDR3 region has 16 residues. For the CDR3, the DNA is TGTGCCAGCAGTTTAGGGGGGACACCAGGCAATCAGCCCCAGCATTTT. Translating it yields CASSLGGTPGNQPQHF.

This clone was observed a few times. The V gene is TRBV6-1, the J gene TRBJ1-5; the D gene is possibly TRBD1 (5 bases). Germline V lookup: CDR1 MNHNS, CDR2 SASEGT. This CDR3 spans 19 amino acids. The V gene lost 4 bases and the J gene lost 0 bases, with 22 bases spanning the gap. The CDR3 nucleotides read TGTGCCAGCAGTGCCCCACACAGGAAAGGGCCGTATAGCAATCAGCCCCAGCATTTT. Translated: CASSAPHRKGPYSNQPQHF.

The chain links TRBV2 to TRBJ1-2; a possible D gene is TRBD1 (5 bases). From germline, CDR1 is SNHLY and CDR2 FYNNEI. This CDR3 comprises 14 residues. The germline V and J ends were trimmed by 7 bases and 8 bases, with 20 bases remaining between them. CDR3 coding DNA: TGTGCCAGCATCCTCGGGGCAGGGAGGCAGGGCTACACCTTC. Translating gives CASILGAGRQGYTF.

The chain is built from TRBV7-8 and TRBJ1-5, with a weak D call TRBD1 (5 bases). V dropped 5 bases and J dropped 1 base, with 18 bases sitting between them. Germline V gene sequence: CDR1 SGHVS, CDR2 FQNEAQ. The CDR3 runs 17 residues. CDR3 nucleotide sequence: TGTGCCAGCAGCCCGGGGCAGGGTAGTGGCAGCAATCAGCCCCAGCATTTT. Its translation: CASSPGQGSGSNQPQHF.

The chain links TRBV7-2 to TRBJ1-2; D gene unclear. CDR1 is SGHTA, CDR2 FQGNSA, per germline. V shed 6 bases and J shed 1 base, with 9 bases lying between them. The CDR3 totals 13 residues. This CDR3 is CASSKDGNYGYTF. The CDR3 region has the DNA TGTGCCAGCAGTAAAGACGGTAACTATGGCTACACCTTC.

This sequence joins TRBV5-1 and TRBJ1-2; possibly TRBD1 for D (5 bases). Germline CDR1 SGHRS, CDR2 YFSETQ. CDR3 length equals 13 residues. V lost 4 bases and J lost 2, with 9 bases in between. In nucleotides, the CDR3 is TGCGCCAGCAGCCTGACAGCCAACTATGGCTACACCTTC. It yields the protein CASSLTANYGYTF.